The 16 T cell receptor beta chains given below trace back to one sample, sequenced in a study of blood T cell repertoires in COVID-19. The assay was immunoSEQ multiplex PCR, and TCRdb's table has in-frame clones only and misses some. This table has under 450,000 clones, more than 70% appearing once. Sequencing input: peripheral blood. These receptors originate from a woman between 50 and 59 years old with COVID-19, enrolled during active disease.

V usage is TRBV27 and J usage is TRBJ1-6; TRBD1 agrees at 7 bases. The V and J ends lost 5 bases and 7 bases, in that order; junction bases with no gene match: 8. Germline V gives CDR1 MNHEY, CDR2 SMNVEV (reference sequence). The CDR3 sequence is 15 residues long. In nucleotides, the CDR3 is TGTGCCAGCAGTCTAATGACAGGGAGCAATTCACCCCTCCACTTT. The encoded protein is CASSLMTGSNSPLHF.

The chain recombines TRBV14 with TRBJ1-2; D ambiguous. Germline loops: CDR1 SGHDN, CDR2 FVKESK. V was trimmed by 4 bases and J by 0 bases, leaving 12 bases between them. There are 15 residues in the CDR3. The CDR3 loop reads CASSPKLEANYGYTF. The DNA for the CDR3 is TGTGCCAGCAGCCCTAAGCTGGAGGCTAACTATGGCTACACCTTC.

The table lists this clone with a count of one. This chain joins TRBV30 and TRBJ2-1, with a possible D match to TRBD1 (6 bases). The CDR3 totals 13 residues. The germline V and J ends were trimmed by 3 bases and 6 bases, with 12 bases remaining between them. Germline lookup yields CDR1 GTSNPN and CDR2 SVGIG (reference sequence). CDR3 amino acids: CAWSLGTSNEQFF. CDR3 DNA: TGTGCCTGGAGCCTCGGGACAAGCAATGAGCAGTTCTTC.

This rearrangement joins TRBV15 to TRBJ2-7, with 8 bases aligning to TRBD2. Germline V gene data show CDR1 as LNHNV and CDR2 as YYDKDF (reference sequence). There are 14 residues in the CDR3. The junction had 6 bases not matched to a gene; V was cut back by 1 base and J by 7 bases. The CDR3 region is CATSRAGGESEQYF. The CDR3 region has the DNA TGTGCCACCAGCAGAGCCGGGGGGGAGTCAGAGCAGTACTTC. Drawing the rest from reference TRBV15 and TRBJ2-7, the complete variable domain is DAMVIQNPRYQVTQFGKPVTLSCSQTLNHNVMYWYQQKSSQAPKLLFHYYDKDFNNEADTPDNFQSRRPNTSFCFLDIRSPGLGDTAMYLCATSRAGGESEQYFGPGTRLTVT.

CDR3 protein: CASSHDRDTEAFF. The CDR3 DNA reads TGTGCCAGCAGCCATGACAGGGACACTGAAGCTTTCTTT. The chain has TRBV5-4 and TRBJ1-1; TRBD1 aligns across 7 bases. Trimming took 4 bases from V and 3 from J; bases not matched to a gene: 3. This CDR3 contains 13 residues. Germline CDR1 and CDR2: SGHNT and YYREEE (reference sequence).

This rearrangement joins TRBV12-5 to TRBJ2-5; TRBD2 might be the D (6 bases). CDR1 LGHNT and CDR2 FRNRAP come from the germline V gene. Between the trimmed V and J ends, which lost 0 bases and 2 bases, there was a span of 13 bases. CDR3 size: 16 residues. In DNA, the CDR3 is TGTGCTAGTGGTTTGGTATTAGGGGAGGCTCAAGAGACCCAGTACTTC. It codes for CASGLVLGEAQETQYF.

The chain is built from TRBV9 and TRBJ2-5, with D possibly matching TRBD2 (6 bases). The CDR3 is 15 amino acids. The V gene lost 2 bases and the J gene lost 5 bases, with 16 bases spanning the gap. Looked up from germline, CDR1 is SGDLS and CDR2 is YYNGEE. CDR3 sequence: CASSVKAAEGETQYF. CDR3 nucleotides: TGTGCCAGCAGCGTGAAGGCGGCGGAGGGGGAGACCCAGTACTTC. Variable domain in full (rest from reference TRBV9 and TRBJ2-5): DSGVTQTPKHLITATGQRVTLRCSPRSGDLSVYWYQQSLDQGLQFLIQYYNGEERAKGNILERFSAQQFPDLHSELNLSSLELGDSALYFCASSVKAAEGETQYFGPGTRLLVL.

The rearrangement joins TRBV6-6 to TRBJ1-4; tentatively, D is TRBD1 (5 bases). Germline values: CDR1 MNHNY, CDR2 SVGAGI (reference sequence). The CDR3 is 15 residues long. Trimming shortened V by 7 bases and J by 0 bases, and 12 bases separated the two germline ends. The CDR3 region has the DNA TGTGCCAGCACTCCCCGGGGGGCAACTAATGAAAAACTGTTTTTT. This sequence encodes CASTPRGATNEKLFF.

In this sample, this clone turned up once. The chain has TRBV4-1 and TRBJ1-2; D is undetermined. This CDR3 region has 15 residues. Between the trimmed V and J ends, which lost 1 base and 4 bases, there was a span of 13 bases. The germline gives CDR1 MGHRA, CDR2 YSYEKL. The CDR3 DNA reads TGCGCCAGCAGCCAAGCGGGGAGGAGAGCCTATGGCTACACCTTC. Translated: CASSQAGRRAYGYTF.

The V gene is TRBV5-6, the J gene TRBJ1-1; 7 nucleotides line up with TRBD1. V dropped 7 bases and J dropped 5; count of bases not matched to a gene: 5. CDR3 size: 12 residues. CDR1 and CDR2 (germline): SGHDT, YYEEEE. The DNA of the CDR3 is TGTGCCAGCCGACAGGGAGTTACTGAAGCTTTCTTT. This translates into CASRQGVTEAFF.

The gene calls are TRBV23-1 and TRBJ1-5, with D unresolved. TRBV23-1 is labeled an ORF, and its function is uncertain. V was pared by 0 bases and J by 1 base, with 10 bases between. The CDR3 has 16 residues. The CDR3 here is CASSQSSERSNQPQHF. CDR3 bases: TGCGCCAGCAGTCAATCTAGCGAGCGGAGCAATCAGCCCCAGCATTTT.

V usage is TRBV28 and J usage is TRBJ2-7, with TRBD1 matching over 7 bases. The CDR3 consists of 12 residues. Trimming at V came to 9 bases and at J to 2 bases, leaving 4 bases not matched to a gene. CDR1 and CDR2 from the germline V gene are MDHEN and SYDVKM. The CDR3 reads CASLQGTYEQYF. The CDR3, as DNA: TGTGCCAGTTTACAGGGGACCTACGAGCAGTACTTC.

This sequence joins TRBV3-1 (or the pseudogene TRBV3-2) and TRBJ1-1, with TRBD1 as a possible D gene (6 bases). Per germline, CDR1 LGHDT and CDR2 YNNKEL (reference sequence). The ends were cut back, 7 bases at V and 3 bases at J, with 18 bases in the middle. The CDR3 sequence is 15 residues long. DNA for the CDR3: TGTGCCAGCAACCTGAGAGACAGGCCCTACACTGAAGCTTTCTTT. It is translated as CASNLRDRPYTEAFF.

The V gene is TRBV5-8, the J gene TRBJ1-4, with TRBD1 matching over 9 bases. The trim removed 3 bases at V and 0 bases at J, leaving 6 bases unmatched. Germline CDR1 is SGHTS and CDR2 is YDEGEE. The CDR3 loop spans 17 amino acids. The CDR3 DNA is TGTGCCAGCAGCTCGGGACAGGGCCCTGCAACTAATGAAAAACTGTTTTTT. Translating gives CASSSGQGPATNEKLFF.

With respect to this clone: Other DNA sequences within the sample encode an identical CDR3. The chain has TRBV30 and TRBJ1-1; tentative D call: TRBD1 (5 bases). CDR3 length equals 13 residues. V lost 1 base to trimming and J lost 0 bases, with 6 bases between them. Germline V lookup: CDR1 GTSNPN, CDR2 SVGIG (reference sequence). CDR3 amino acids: CAWSGGVNTEAFF. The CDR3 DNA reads TGTGCCTGGAGTGGGGGGGTGAACACTGAAGCTTTCTTT.

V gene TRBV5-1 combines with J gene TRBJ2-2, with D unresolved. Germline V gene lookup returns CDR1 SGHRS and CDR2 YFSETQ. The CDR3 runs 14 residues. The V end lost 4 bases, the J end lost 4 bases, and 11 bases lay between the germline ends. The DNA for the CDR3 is TGCGCCAGCAGCATCAAGGCGGTCACCGGGGAGCTGTTTTTT. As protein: CASSIKAVTGELFF.